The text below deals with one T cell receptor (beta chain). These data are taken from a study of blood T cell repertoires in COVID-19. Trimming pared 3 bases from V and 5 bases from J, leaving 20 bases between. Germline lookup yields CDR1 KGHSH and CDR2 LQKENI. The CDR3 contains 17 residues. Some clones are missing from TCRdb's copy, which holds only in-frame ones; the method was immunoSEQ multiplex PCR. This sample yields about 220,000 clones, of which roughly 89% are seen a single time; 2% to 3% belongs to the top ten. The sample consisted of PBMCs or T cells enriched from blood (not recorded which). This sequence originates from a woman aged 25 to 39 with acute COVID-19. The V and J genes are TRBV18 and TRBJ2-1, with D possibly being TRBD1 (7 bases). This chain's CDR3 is CASSPRGTAIGDNEQFF. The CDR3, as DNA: TGTGCCAGCTCACCGCGCGGGACAGCTATTGGGGACAATGAGCAGTTCTTC.